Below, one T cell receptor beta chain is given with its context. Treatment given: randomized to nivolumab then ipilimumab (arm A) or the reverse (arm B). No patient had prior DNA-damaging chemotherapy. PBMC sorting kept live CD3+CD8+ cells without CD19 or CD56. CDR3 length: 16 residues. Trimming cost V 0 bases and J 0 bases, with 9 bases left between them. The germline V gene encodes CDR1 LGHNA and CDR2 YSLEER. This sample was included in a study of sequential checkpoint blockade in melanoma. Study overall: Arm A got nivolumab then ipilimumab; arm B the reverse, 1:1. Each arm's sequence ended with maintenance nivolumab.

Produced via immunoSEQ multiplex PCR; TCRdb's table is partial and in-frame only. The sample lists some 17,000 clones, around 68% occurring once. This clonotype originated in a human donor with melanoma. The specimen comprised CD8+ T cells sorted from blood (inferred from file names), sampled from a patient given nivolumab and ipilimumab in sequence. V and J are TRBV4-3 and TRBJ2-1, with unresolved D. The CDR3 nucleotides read TGCGCCAGCAGCCAAGACGGCGGCAGCTCCTACAATGAGCAGTTCTTC. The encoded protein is CASSQDGGSSYNEQFF.